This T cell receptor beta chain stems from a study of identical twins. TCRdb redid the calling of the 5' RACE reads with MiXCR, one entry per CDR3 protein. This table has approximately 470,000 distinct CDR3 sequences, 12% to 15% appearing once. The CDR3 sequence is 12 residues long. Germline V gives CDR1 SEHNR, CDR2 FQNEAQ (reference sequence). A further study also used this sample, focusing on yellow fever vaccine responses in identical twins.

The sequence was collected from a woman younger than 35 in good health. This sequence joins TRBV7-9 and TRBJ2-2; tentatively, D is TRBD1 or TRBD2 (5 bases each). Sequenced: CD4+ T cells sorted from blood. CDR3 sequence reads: CARGLNTGELFF. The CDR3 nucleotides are TGTGCGAGGGGCCTGAACACCGGGGAGCTGTTTTTT.